The 26 T cell receptor beta chains in this list originate from one sample, sequenced in a study of blood T cells in healthy people across ages. Together with a sample-barcoded 5' primer, a J-beta primer mix was included in a second PCR lasting about 7 to 11 cycles. Each CDR3 protein is one row after TCRdb ran MiXCR on the 5' RACE reads. The sample holds about a million distinct CDR3 sequences, roughly 47% seen once. The sample comprised blood. All receptors derive from a woman aged 60-75 years in good health.

The chain recombines TRBV12-3 or TRBV12-4 with TRBJ1-2; D remains ambiguous. The V end lost 5 bases, the J end lost 2 bases, and 9 bases lay between the germline ends. The CDR3 is made up of 13 amino acids. The CDR3 sequence: CASSVSGNYGYTF. The CDR3 DNA reads TGTGCCAGCAGTGTAAGCGGGAACTATGGCTACACCTTC.

The chain joins TRBV14 to TRBJ2-1, with 9 bases matching TRBD2. The CDR3 runs 17 residues. Germline V gene sequence: CDR1 SGHDN, CDR2 FVKESK. J lost 6 bases, V lost 0 bases, and 9 bases had no gene match. CDR3 sequence: CASSQDLGSGRVNEQFF. The CDR3 DNA is TGTGCCAGCAGCCAAGATTTAGGTAGCGGGAGAGTCAATGAGCAGTTCTTC.

This clonotype turned up a few times. This chain links TRBV3-1 with TRBJ2-7; D perhaps matches TRBD1 (7 bases). Per the germline V gene, CDR1 is LGHDT and CDR2 is YNNKEL (reference sequence). The CDR3 is 16 amino acids. V was cut by 4 bases and J by 2 bases, with 18 bases left in between. CDR3 residues: CASSLKGRGAAYEQYF. As DNA, the CDR3 is TGTGCCAGCAGCCTAAAGGGCAGGGGGGCCGCCTACGAGCAGTACTTC.

This clonotype was seen a handful of times. This CDR3 reads CASSPGSDPGKLFF. The CDR3 DNA follows: TGTGCCAGCAGCCCCGGATCAGACCCAGGAAAACTGTTTTTT. The gene calls are TRBV7-2 and TRBJ1-4; D is ambiguous. The germline V gene has CDR1 SGHTA and CDR2 FQGNSA. V gave up 5 bases and J gave up 10 bases, with 17 bases separating them. The CDR3 contains 14 residues.

The genes are TRBV5-1 and TRBJ2-7; D is unresolved. This CDR3 is 10 amino acids long. The germline V gene has CDR1 SGHRS and CDR2 YFSETQ. The ends were cut back, 3 bases at V and 10 bases at J, with 8 bases in the middle. The CDR3 sequence is CASSSLGQYF. CDR3 nucleotide sequence: TGCGCCAGCAGCTCGCTAGGTCAGTACTTC.

The chain joins TRBV12-3 or TRBV12-4 to TRBJ1-6, with 9 bases identical to TRBD1. V dropped 6 bases and J dropped 9; count of bases not matched to a gene: 6. This CDR3 has 14 amino acids. CDR3 amino acids: CASSSGTGLSPLHF. CDR3 coding DNA: TGTGCCAGCAGCTCCGGGACAGGGCTTTCACCCCTCCACTTT.

There are a few counts of this clonotype. This chain joins TRBV24-1 and TRBJ2-6; D unclear. This CDR3 comprises 17 residues. V dropped 5 bases and J dropped 1 base, with 14 bases sitting between them. Germline lookup yields CDR1 KGHDR and CDR2 SFDVKD. This chain's CDR3 is CATSGQSTISGANVLTF. In DNA form, the CDR3 reads TGTGCCACCAGTGGGCAGTCCACCATATCTGGGGCCAACGTCCTGACTTTC.

This clonotype was seen only a few times. This sequence joins TRBV29-1 and TRBJ2-3, with a possible D match to TRBD2 (5 bases). The CDR3 length is 15 residues. Trimming shortened V by 7 bases and J by 3 bases, and 20 bases separated the two germline ends. CDR1 and CDR2 from the germline V gene are SQVTM and ANQGSEA. In nucleotides, the CDR3 is TGCAGCGCCAAGGAGGTAGGGCGAAGGACAGATACGCAGTATTTT. The encoded protein is CSAKEVGRRTDTQYF.

The rearrangement links TRBV29-1 to TRBJ2-4, with D possibly called TRBD1 or TRBD2 (5 bases each). CDR3 size: 12 residues. Germline CDR1 SQVTM, CDR2 ANQGSEA. V was clipped by 6 bases and J by 2 bases, with 8 bases between them. The CDR3 region has the DNA TGCAGCGTGGGGGTAACCAAAAACATTCAGTACTTC. It translates to CSVGVTKNIQYF.

The V call is TRBV9, the J call TRBJ2-1, with 9 bases that match TRBD2. J lost 7 bases, V lost 0 bases, and 5 bases had no gene match. The CDR3 has 15 amino acids. CDR1 is SGDLS, CDR2 YYNGEE, per germline. The CDR3 region is CASSVDAGGWNEQFF. In nucleotides, the CDR3 is TGTGCCAGCAGCGTAGACGCGGGAGGGTGGAATGAGCAGTTCTTC.

The gene calls are TRBV4-3 and TRBJ2-7; TRBD2 aligns across 7 bases. The germline CDR1 and CDR2 sequences are LGHNA and YSLEER. Trimming took 1 base from V and 4 from J; bases not matched to a gene: 7. The CDR3 contains 15 residues. In nucleotides, the CDR3 is TGCGCCAGCAGCCAAGTGGTGGGAGGGCCGTACGAGCAGTACTTC. This encodes CASSQVVGGPYEQYF.

The V gene is TRBV20-1, the J gene TRBJ2-7, with a tentative D call TRBD1 (6 bases). V was cut by 1 base and J by 3 bases, with 19 bases left in between. Germline V CDR1 and CDR2: DFQATT, SNEGSKA (reference sequence). CDR3 size: 16 residues. The CDR3: CSARGGPRALDYEQYF. The DNA of the CDR3 is TGCAGTGCTAGAGGGGGGCCCCGGGCCTTGGACTACGAGCAGTACTTC.

The rearrangement uses TRBV30 and TRBJ2-2, with D unclear. The CDR3 length is 12 residues. Germline V gene data show CDR1 as GTSNPN and CDR2 as SVGIG (reference sequence). V lost 3 bases to trimming and J lost 5 bases, with 7 bases between them. This CDR3 is CAWSHTTGELFF. The CDR3 DNA sequence: TGTGCCTGGAGCCACACGACCGGGGAGCTGTTTTTT.

The chain combines TRBV7-3 with TRBJ2-7, with no clear D. Germline-derived CDR1 and CDR2 are SGHTA and FQGTGA. The CDR3 loop spans 15 amino acids. Between the trimmed V and J ends, which lost 0 bases and 3 bases, there was a span of 12 bases. The CDR3 DNA follows: TGTGCCAGCAGCTTAACTCTGGGTTCCGGCTACGAGCAGTACTTC. It translates to CASSLTLGSGYEQYF.

The CDR3 nucleotides are TGCAGCGTTGTCCGAAGAGACGAATCGCCCTACGAGCAGTACTTC. Encoded protein: CSVVRRDESPYEQYF. This sequence joins TRBV29-1 and TRBJ2-5; D gene ambiguous. Matching the DNA end better, TRBJ2-7 makes the J call doubtful. The germline gives CDR1 SQVTM, CDR2 ANQGSEA. There are 15 residues in the CDR3.

This clonotype was detected only a few times. V usage is TRBV7-6 and J usage is TRBJ2-1; D ambiguous. The CDR3 is 14 amino acids. The germline CDR1 and CDR2 sequences are SGHVS and FNYEAQ. The V end was cut by 5 bases, the J end by 5 bases, with 13 bases between. The DNA for the CDR3 is TGTGCCAGCAGCCCAAGGATGGCCAACAATGAGCAGTTCTTC. Translating gives CASSPRMANNEQFF.

A few counts support this clonotype. The CDR3 DNA is TGTGCCAGCAGCTTAATTTCTACAGGAGGGAATGAAAAACTGTTTTTT. This translates into CASSLISTGGNEKLFF. V gene TRBV7-3 combines with J gene TRBJ1-4; D might be TRBD1 (5 bases). CDR1 SGHTA and CDR2 FQGTGA come from the germline V gene. Between the trimmed V and J ends, which lost 1 base and 5 bases, there was a span of 14 bases. The CDR3 runs to 16 residues. Complete variable domain (other parts from reference TRBV7-3 and TRBJ1-4): GAGVSQTPSNKVTEKGKYVELRCDPISGHTALYWYRQSLGQGPEFLIYFQGTGAADDSGLPNDRFFAVRPEGSVSTLKIQRTERGDSAVYLCASSLISTGGNEKLFFGSGTQLSVL.

This clonotype was counted a single time. The rearrangement links TRBV28 to TRBJ2-1; D possibly corresponds to TRBD1 (6 bases). This CDR3 has 12 amino acids. V lost 5 bases, J lost 8 bases, and 10 bases lay in between. Germline V gene sequence: CDR1 MDHEN, CDR2 SYDVKM. The DNA for the CDR3 is TGTGCCAGCAGTATCAGGGGCGATGAGCAGTTCTTC. Protein sequence: CASSIRGDEQFF.

The V gene is TRBV7-2, the J gene TRBJ1-1; 8 nucleotides agree with TRBD1. The trim removed 5 bases at V and 6 bases at J, leaving 5 bases unmatched. The germline gives CDR1 SGHTA, CDR2 FQGNSA. This CDR3 is 13 amino acids long. CDR3 region: CASSITGGAEAFF. The CDR3 coding sequence is TGTGCCAGCAGCATAACAGGGGGTGCTGAAGCTTTCTTT.

The chain joins TRBV25-1 to TRBJ2-3; perhaps TRBD2 as D (7 bases). The CDR3 has 14 residues. Germline V lookup: CDR1 MGHDK, CDR2 SYGVNS. Deletions cut 6 bases from V and 3 bases from J, with 13 bases between. CDR3 coding DNA: TGTGCCAGCAGGGGGGGGGGGCGAACAGATACGCAGTATTTT. This codes for CASRGGGRTDTQYF.

This chain joins TRBV20-1 and TRBJ2-7, with TRBD2 matching over 10 bases. The DNA end lines up better with TRBJ2-5; the J call may be wrong. Germline V lookup: CDR1 DFQATT, CDR2 SNEGSKA (reference sequence). This CDR3 has 16 residues. CDR3 nucleotides: TGCAGTGCTAGAAGGCGCCTAGCGGGAGTAGAAGAGACCCAGTACTTC. Translating gives CSARRRLAGVEETQYF.

The chain couples TRBV7-2 to TRBJ2-1; 8 bases are a match to TRBD2. The V gene's germline CDR1 is SGHTA and CDR2 FQGNSA. This CDR3 comprises 15 residues. V lost 1 base, J lost 5 bases, and 4 bases stayed unmatched. CDR3 residues: CASSLGGRTNNEQFF. Written as DNA, the CDR3 is TGTGCCAGCAGCTTAGGCGGGAGGACGAACAATGAGCAGTTCTTC.

This clonotype was seen a handful of times. The chain couples TRBV5-1 to TRBJ1-5; 7 bases align to TRBD1. Germline CDR1 SGHRS, CDR2 YFSETQ. This CDR3 has 13 residues. Germline trimming cut 3 bases from V and 5 bases from J; bases unmatched to any gene: 2. The CDR3 coding sequence is TGCGCCAGCAGCTCCGGGACAGATCAGCCCCAGCATTTT. This sequence encodes CASSSGTDQPQHF.

A remark on this clonotype: The junction shows a germline mismatch at one end, possibly a read error. V gene TRBV29-1 combines with J gene TRBJ2-3; weak D call: TRBD1 (6 bases). The germline V gene encodes CDR1 SQVTM and CDR2 ANQGSEA. The length of the CDR3 is 13 residues. The CDR3: CSVTRQGTNTRYF. In DNA, the CDR3 is TGCAGCGTCACGAGGCAGGGGACAAATACGCGGTATTTT.

The V and J genes are TRBV5-1 and TRBJ1-2; D is unclear. V shed 4 bases and J shed 6 bases, with 13 bases lying between them. From germline, CDR1 is SGHRS and CDR2 YFSETQ. CDR3 length: 13 amino acids. The CDR3 DNA follows: TGCGCCAGCAGCCTAGCCCACTTTGATGGCTACACCTTC. This gives the protein CASSLAHFDGYTF.

V and J are TRBV9 and TRBJ2-5; D is perhaps TRBD1 (6 bases). CDR1 and CDR2 (germline): SGDLS, YYNGEE. V was shortened by 3 bases and J by 4 bases, with 16 bases between the two germline ends. This CDR3 spans 15 amino acids. CDR3 nucleotide sequence: TGTGCCAGCAGCGGGAGTCCGGGACAACGAGAGACCCAGTACTTC. Its translation is CASSGSPGQRETQYF.